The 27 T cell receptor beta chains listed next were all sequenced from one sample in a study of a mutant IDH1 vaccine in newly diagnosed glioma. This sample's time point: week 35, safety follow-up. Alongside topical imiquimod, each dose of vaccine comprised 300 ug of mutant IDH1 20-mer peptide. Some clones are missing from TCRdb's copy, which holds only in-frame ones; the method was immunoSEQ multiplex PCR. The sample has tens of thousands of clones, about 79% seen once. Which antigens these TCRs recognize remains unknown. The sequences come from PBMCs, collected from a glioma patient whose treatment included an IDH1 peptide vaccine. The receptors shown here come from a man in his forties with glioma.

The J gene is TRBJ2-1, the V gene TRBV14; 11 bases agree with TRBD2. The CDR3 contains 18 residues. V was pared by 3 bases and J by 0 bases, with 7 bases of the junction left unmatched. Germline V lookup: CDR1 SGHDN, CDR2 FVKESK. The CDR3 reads CASSQPGLAVSSYNEQFF. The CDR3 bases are TGTGCCAGCAGCCAGCCGGGACTAGCGGTAAGCTCCTACAATGAGCAGTTCTTC.

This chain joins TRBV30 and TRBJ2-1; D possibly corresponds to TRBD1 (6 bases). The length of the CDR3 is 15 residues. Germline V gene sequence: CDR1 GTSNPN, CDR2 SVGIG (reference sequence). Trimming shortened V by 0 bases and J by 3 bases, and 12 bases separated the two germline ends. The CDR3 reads CAWSVIAGVYNEQFF. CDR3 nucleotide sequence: TGTGCCTGGAGTGTTATCGCAGGGGTCTACAATGAGCAGTTCTTC. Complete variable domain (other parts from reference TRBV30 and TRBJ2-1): SQTIHQWPATLVQPVGSPLSLECTVEGTSNPNLYWYRQAAGRGLQLLFYSVGIGQISSEVPQNLSASRPQDRQFILSSKKLLLSDSGFYLCAWSVIAGVYNEQFFGPGTRLTVL.

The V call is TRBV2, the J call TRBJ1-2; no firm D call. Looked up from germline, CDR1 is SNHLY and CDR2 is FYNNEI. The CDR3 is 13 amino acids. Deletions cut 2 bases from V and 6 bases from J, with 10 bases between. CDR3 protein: CASSETQGDGYTF. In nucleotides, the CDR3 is TGTGCCAGCAGTGAAACCCAAGGTGATGGCTACACCTTC.

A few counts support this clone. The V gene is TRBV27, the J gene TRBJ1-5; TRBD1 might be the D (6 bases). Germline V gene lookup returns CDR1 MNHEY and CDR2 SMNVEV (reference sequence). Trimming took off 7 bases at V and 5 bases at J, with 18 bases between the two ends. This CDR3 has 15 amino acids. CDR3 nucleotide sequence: TGTGCCAGCAATGCCAGGGGTTTAAACCATCAGCCCCAGCATTTT. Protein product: CASNARGLNHQPQHF.

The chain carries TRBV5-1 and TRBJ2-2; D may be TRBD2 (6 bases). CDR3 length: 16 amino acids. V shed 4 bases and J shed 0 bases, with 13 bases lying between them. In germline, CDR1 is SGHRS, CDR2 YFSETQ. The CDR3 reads CASSPLLAANTGELFF. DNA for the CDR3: TGCGCCAGCAGCCCGCTACTAGCAGCGAACACCGGGGAGCTGTTTTTT. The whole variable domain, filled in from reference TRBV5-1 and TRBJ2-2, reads KAGVTQTPRYLIKTRGQQVTLSCSPISGHRSVSWYQQTPGQGLQFLFEYFSETQRNKGNFPGRFSGRQFSNSRSEMNVSTLELGDSALYLCASSPLLAANTGELFFGEGSRLTVL.

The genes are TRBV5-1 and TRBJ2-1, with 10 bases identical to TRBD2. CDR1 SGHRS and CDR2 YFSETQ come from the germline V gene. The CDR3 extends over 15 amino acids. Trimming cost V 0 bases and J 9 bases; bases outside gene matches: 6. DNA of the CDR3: TGCGCCAGCAGCTTGGCGGCTAGCGGGAGCACTGAGCAGTTCTTC. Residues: CASSLAASGSTEQFF.

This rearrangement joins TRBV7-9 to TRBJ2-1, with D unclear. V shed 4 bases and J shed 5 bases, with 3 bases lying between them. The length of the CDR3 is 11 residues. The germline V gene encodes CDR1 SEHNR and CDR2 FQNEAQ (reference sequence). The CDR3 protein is CASSSNNEQFF. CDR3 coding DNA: TGTGCCAGCAGCTCTAACAATGAGCAGTTCTTC.

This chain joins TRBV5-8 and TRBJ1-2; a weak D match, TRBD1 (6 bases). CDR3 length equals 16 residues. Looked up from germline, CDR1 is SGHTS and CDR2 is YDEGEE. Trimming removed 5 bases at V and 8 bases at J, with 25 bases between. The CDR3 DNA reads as TGTGCCAGCAGTAACTTCGCTTCACAGGGCGTCGGCGGCTACACCTTC. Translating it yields CASSNFASQGVGGYTF.

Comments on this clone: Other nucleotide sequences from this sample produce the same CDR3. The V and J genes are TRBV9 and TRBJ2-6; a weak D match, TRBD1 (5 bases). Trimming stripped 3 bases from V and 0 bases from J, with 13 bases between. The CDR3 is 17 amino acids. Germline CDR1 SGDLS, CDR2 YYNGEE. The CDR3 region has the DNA TGTGCCAGCAGCGCAACAGGTCTCAGCTCTGGGGCCAACGTCCTGACTTTC. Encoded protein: CASSATGLSSGANVLTF.

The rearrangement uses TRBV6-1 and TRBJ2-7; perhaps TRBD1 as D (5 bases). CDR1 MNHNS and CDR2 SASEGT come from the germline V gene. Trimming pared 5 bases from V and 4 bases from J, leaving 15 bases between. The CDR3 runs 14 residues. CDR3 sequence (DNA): TGTGCCAGCAGTAAAACCTCGCAGGGTTACGAGCAGTACGTC. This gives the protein CASSKTSQGYEQYV.

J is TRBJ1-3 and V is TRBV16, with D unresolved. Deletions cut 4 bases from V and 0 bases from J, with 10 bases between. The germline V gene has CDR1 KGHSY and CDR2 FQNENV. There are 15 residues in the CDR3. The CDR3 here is CASSPQTLSGNTIYF. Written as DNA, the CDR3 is TGTGCCAGCAGCCCCCAGACACTCTCTGGAAACACCATATATTTT.

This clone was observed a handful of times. The CDR3 is CASSPQGSGGYTF. The CDR3 DNA is TGTGCCAGCAGCCCACAAGGCTCGGGCGGCTACACCTTC. The chain has TRBV7-2 and TRBJ1-2; D uncertain. The ends were cut back, 5 bases at V and 8 bases at J, with 15 bases in the middle. Germline V gene lookup returns CDR1 SGHTA and CDR2 FQGNSA. The CDR3 is made up of 13 amino acids.

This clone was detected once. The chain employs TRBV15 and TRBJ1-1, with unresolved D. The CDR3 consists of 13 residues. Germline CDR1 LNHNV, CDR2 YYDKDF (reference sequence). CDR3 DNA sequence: TGTCCACGAGGTGGCTTCCCGAACACTGAAGCTTTCTTT. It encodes CPRGGFPNTEAFF.

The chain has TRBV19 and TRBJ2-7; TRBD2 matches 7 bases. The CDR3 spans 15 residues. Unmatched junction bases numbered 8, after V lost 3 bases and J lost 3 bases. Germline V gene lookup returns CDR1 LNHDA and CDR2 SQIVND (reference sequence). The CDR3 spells CASSILAGVLYEQYF. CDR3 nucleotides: TGTGCCAGTAGTATTCTGGCGGGAGTCCTCTACGAGCAGTACTTC.

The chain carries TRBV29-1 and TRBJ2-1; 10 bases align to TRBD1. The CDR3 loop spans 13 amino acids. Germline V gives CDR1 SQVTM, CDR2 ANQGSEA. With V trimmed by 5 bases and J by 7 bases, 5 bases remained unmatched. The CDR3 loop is CSVRQGAWNEQFF. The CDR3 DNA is TGCAGCGTTCGACAGGGGGCTTGGAATGAGCAGTTCTTC.

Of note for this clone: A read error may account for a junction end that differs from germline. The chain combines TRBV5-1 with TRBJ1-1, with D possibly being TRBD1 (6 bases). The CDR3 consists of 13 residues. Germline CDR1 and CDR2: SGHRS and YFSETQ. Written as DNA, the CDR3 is TGCGCCAGCAGTTTGGGGGCGGGCACTGAAGCTTTCTTT. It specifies CASSLGAGTEAFF.

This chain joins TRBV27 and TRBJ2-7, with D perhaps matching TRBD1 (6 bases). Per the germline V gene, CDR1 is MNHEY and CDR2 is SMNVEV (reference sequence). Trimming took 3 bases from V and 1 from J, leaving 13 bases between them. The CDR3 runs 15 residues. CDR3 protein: CASSFLVQGSYEQYF. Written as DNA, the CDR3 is TGTGCCAGCAGTTTCTTGGTTCAGGGGTCCTACGAGCAGTACTTC.

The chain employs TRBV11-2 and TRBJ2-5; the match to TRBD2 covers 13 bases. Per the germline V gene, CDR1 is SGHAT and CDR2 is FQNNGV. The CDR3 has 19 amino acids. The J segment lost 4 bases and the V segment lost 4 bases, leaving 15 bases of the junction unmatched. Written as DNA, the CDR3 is TGTGCCAGCAGCTCCAACCCCGGACTAGCGGGAGCGTGGGTAGAGACCCAGTACTTC. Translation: CASSSNPGLAGAWVETQYF.

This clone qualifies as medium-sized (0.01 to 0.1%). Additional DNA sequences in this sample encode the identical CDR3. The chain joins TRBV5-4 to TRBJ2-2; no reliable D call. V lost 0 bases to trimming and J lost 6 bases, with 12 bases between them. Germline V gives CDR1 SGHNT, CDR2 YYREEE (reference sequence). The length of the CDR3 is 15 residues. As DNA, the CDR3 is TGTGCCAGCAGCTTGGGGGCAGGTCCTGCCGGGGAGCTGTTTTTT. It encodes CASSLGAGPAGELFF.

DNA for the CDR3: TGTGCCAGCAGCGTAGACCTCTCTGGAAACACCATATATTTT. Its protein product is CASSVDLSGNTIYF. The chain is built from TRBV9 and TRBJ1-3; D call uncertain. The germline V gene encodes CDR1 SGDLS and CDR2 YYNGEE. The CDR3 is 14 residues long. V shed 0 bases and J shed 0 bases, with 4 bases lying between them.

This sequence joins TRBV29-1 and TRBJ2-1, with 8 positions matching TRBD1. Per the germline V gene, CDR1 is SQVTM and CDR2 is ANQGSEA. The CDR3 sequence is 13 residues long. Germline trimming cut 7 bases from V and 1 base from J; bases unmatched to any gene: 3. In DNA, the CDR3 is TGCAGCGCTCACAGGGGGTCCTACAATGAGCAGTTCTTC. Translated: CSAHRGSYNEQFF.

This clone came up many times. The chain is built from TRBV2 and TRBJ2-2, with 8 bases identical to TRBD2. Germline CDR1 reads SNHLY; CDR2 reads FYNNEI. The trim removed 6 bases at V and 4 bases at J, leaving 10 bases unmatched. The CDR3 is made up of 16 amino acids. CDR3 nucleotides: TGTGCCAGCAGGGAGAGAGCGGGAGATGCCACCGGGGAGCTGTTTTTT. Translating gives CASRERAGDATGELFF. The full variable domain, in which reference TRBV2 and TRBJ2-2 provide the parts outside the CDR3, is EPEVTQTPSHQVTQMGQEVILRCVPISNHLYFYWYRQILGQKVEFLVSFYNNEISEKSEIFDDQFSVERPDGSNFTLKIRSTKLEDSAMYFCASRERAGDATGELFFGEGSRLTVL.

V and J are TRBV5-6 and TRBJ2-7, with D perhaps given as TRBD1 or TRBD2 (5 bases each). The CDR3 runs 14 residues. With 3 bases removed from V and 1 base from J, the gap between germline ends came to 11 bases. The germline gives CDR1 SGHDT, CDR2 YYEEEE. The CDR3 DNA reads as TGTGCCAGCAGCTCTCCGGGACGGTCCTACGAGCAGTACGTC. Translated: CASSSPGRSYEQYV.

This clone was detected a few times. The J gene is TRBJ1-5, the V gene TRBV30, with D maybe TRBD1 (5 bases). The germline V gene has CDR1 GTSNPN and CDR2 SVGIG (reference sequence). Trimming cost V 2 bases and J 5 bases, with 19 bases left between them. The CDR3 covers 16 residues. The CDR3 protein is CAWSYSGAWGYQPQHF. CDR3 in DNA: TGTGCCTGGAGTTACTCCGGGGCTTGGGGGTATCAGCCCCAGCATTTT.

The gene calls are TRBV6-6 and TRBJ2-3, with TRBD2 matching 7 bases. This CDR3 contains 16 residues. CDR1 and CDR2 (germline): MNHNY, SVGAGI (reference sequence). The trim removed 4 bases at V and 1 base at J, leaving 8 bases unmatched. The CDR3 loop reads CASSSGGGAGTDTQYF. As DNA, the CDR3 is TGTGCCAGCAGTTCCGGGGGAGGGGCCGGCACAGATACGCAGTATTTT.

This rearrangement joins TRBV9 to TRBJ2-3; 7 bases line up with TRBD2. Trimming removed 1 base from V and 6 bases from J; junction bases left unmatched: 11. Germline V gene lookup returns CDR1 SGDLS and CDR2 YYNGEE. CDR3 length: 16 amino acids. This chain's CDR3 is CASSVQVAEGGDTQYF. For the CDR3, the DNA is TGTGCCAGCAGCGTACAGGTAGCGGAGGGAGGGGATACGCAGTATTTT.

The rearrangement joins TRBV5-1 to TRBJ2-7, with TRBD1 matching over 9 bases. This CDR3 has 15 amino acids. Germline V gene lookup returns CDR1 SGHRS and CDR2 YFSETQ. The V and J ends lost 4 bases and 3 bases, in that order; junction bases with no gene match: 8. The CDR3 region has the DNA TGCGCCAGCAGCGCCGGGACAGGGTTGTTCTACGAGCAGTACTTC. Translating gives CASSAGTGLFYEQYF. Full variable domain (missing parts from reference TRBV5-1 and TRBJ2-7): KAGVTQTPRYLIKTRGQQVTLSCSPISGHRSVSWYQQTPGQGLQFLFEYFSETQRNKGNFPGRFSGRQFSNSRSEMNVSTLELGDSALYLCASSAGTGLFYEQYFGPGTRLTVT.